Listed below are T cell receptor beta chains from one sample, sequenced in a study of blood T cell repertoires in COVID-19. Produced via immunoSEQ multiplex PCR; TCRdb's table is partial and in-frame only. This repertoire shows 85,000 to 100,000 clones, around nine tenths found once; its top ten account for around 2.1%. Specimen: peripheral blood. These receptors were taken from a man in his fifties with COVID-19, enrolled during active disease. The conserved cysteine and the conserved F or W are not part of the CDR3 here. The order of the fields is V gene, CDR3 protein.

TRBV6-5 ASSYGLAGTDTQY
TRBV7-9 ASSFGIQISTDTQY
TRBV11-1 ASRLVGPGWEKLF
TRBV5-4 ASSPGSTEAF
TRBV2 ASSVSGNSNQPQH
TRBV24-1 ATSEDSNDNEQF
TRBV18 ASSLGGDGEQF
TRBV27 ASSWGGGAGQPQH
TRBV5-5 ASSWTVNTEAF
TRBV12-3/TRBV12-4 ASSRLGEKLF
TRBV28 ASSLARGSNQPQH
TRBV4-2 ASSQGDSPSGNTIY
TRBV27 ASSFSPRDRPGGAF
TRBV5-1 ASRSSTGRQETQY
TRBV7-9 ASSLTDSNQPQH
TRBV5-1 ASSLQGTVNEKLF
TRBV7-3 ASSLGRNQPQH
TRBV3-1/TRBV3-2 ASSHSGTGFDEQY
TRBV27 ASSPVAPGLQMLYQPQH
TRBV14 ASSSVREQENYGYT
TRBV7-2 ASSFRGGSEQY
TRBV2 ASRNRVTKNIQY
TRBV9 ASSVAQGNSPLH